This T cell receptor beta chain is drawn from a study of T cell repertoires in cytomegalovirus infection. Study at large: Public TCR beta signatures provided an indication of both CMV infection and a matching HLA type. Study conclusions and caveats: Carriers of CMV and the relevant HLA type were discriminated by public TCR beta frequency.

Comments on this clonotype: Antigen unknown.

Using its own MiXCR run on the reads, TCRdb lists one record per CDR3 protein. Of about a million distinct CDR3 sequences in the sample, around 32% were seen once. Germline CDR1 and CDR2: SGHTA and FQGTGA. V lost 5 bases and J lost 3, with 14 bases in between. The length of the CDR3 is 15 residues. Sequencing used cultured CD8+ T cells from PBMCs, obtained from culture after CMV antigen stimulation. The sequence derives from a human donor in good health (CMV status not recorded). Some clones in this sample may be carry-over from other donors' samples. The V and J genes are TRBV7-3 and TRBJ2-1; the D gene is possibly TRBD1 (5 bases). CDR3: CASSVDSAIYNEQFF. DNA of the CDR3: TGTGCCAGCAGCGTCGACAGCGCGATCTACAATGAGCAGTTCTTC.